The clone carrying this TCR beta chain was observed at least ten times. Its target is unknown. The data stem from a study of T cell repertoires in cytomegalovirus infection. Background on the study: A matching HLA type, together with CMV infection, was signaled by public TCR beta signatures. Notes on the study in general: The ex vivo response was dominated by HLA-C-restricted CMV-specific TCR beta clonotypes. Carriers of CMV plus the relevant HLA were identified by cumulative public TCR beta family frequency.

TCRdb itself ran the reads through MiXCR, one entry per CDR3 protein. The table has under 800,000 distinct CDR3 sequences, 24% seen once. The TCR originated in a human donor in good health (CMV status not recorded). Some clones in this sample may be carry-over from other donors' samples. Specimen: CD8+ T cells from PBMCs.

DNA of the CDR3: TGCAGTGCCCCCTTGGTTGGGGGACACAATCAGCCCCAGCATTTT. The encoded protein is CSAPLVGGHNQPQHF. V and J are TRBV20-1 and TRBJ1-5; a possible D gene is TRBD1 (6 bases). Germline CDR1 is DFQATT and CDR2 is SNEGSKA (reference sequence). Trimming left V 6 bases short and J 3 bases short, with 18 bases between. The CDR3 length is 15 residues.